This TCR beta chain is drawn from a study of T cell repertoires in cytomegalovirus infection. Study-wide background: An indication of both CMV infection and matching HLA type came from public TCR beta signatures.

MiXCR was run by TCRdb on the reads, yielding one entry per CDR3 protein. The sample has about 680,000 distinct CDR3 sequences, roughly 24% seen once. Germline V gene lookup returns CDR1 DFQATT and CDR2 SNEGSKA (reference sequence). CDR3 length: 17 residues. The V segment lost 2 bases and the J segment 0 bases; nucleotides outside the gene matches: 5. As for this clonotype: Its antigen is not known.

Study results and limitations: HLA-C-restricted, CMV-specific TCR beta clonotypes were dominant ex vivo. Cumulative frequency (of public TCR beta family members) identified carriers of CMV plus the relevant HLA.

The V call is TRBV20-1, the J call TRBJ1-6; 9 bases fit TRBD1. Material: CD8+ T cells from PBMCs. The sequence was obtained from a human donor in good health (CMV status not recorded). Some clones in this sample may be carry-over from other donors' samples. CDR3 loop: CSARSSTGGSYNSPLHF. The CDR3 DNA follows: TGCAGTGCTAGATCTTCGACAGGGGGCTCCTATAATTCACCCCTCCACTTT.